The 4 T cell receptor beta chains reported below all come from one sample, sequenced in a study of cytomegalovirus exposure and HLA in healthy donors. The PCR ran on 60 Vbeta and 13 Jbeta primers. The assay was immunoSEQ multiplex PCR, and TCRdb's table has in-frame clones only and misses some. The data hold around 140,000 clones, with about 87% observed a single time. Material for sequencing was PBMCs. Receptor source: a woman aged 25 to 39 in good health and CMV-seronegative.

The V gene is TRBV28, the J gene TRBJ2-7; D not resolved. This CDR3 is 12 amino acids long. Germline-derived CDR1 and CDR2 are MDHEN and SYDVKM. Trimming pared 3 bases from V and 3 bases from J, leaving 6 bases between. In nucleotides, the CDR3 is TGTGCCAGCAGTTTTCGCAGCTACGAGCAGTACTTC. Amino acids: CASSFRSYEQYF. Looking up the rest from reference TRBV28 and TRBJ2-7 gives the full variable domain: DVKVTQSSRYLVKRTGEKVFLECVQDMDHENMFWYRQDPGLGLRLIYFSYDVKMKEKGDIPEGYSVSREKKERFSLILESASTNQTSMYLCASSFRSYEQYFGPGTRLTVT.

This clone was seen more than once but under ten times. The chain carries TRBV4-3 and TRBJ1-1; D unclear. Per germline, CDR1 LGHNA and CDR2 YSLEER. V was cut by 3 bases and J by 0 bases, with 11 bases left in between. The CDR3 length is 15 residues. The CDR3 protein is CASSHSVSMNTEAFF. CDR3 coding DNA: TGCGCCAGCAGCCACTCCGTTTCTATGAACACTGAAGCTTTCTTT.

This clone occurred once. The CDR3 region is CASSLGLAGSEDNEQFF. The CDR3 region has the DNA TGTGCCAGCAGTTTGGGACTAGCGGGAAGTGAGGACAATGAGCAGTTCTTC. V and J are TRBV28 and TRBJ2-1; TRBD2 agrees at 13 bases. Looked up from germline, CDR1 is MDHEN and CDR2 is SYDVKM. The ends lost 3 bases at V and 5 bases at J; junction bases unmatched: 7. The CDR3 extends over 17 amino acids. Based on the CDR3 plus reference TRBV28 and TRBJ2-1, the full variable domain is DVKVTQSSRYLVKRTGEKVFLECVQDMDHENMFWYRQDPGLGLRLIYFSYDVKMKEKGDIPEGYSVSREKKERFSLILESASTNQTSMYLCASSLGLAGSEDNEQFFGPGTRLTVL.

V gene TRBV7-8 combines with J gene TRBJ2-1; 8 bases agree with TRBD1. Trimming took 5 bases from V and 6 from J; bases not matched to a gene: 9. There are 15 residues in the CDR3. Germline lookup yields CDR1 SGHVS and CDR2 FQNEAQ. The CDR3 spells CASSLPRTGSNEQFF. Written as DNA, the CDR3 is TGTGCCAGCAGCCTCCCTAGGACAGGGAGCAATGAGCAGTTCTTC.